Each of the 24 T cell receptor beta chains below was sequenced from the same sample in a study of blood T cell repertoires in COVID-19 (dated by TCRdb to about 2020). Libraries were prepared through the immunoSEQ multiplex PCR assay. The clones in this table, taken by TCRdb from immuneACCESS, are in-frame only. Not every clone is retained; where verified, under half of the shortfall comes from an unresolved V gene, and the cause of the rest is unknown. This sample gives about 480,000 clones in total; 85% to 90% of them show up just once. Jointly, the top ten make up under 8.5% of the sample. The sequenced sample consisted of peripheral blood. Receptors originate from a woman between 45 and 60 years old with COVID-19, enrolled during active disease.

The rearrangement uses TRBV19 and TRBJ1-4; 7 bases are shared with TRBD1. The CDR3 sequence is 14 residues long. The trim removed 8 bases at V and 5 bases at J, leaving 8 bases unmatched. CDR1 is LNHDA, CDR2 SQIVND, per germline (reference sequence). This chain's CDR3 is CASGSRQGNEKLFF. The CDR3 bases are TGTGCCAGTGGGTCCCGACAGGGAAATGAAAAACTGTTTTTT.

The V and J genes are TRBV30 and TRBJ2-3; perhaps TRBD1 as D (6 bases). Germline values: CDR1 GTSNPN, CDR2 SVGIG (reference sequence). The CDR3 spans 16 residues. With 1 base removed from V and 0 bases from J, the gap between germline ends came to 14 bases. The DNA for the CDR3 is TGTGCCTGGAGTGGGTCGACAGGTTTAAGCACAGATACGCAGTATTTT. Amino acids: CAWSGSTGLSTDTQYF.

V is TRBV20-1 and J is TRBJ1-2, with 8 bases aligning to TRBD1. CDR1 is DFQATT and CDR2 is SNEGSKA in the germline V gene (reference sequence). The CDR3 spans 14 residues. J lost 5 bases, V lost 3 bases, and 8 bases had no gene match. DNA for the CDR3: TGCAGTGCTAGTCGGGCAGGGGGCGCGTATGGCTACACCTTC. Protein sequence: CSASRAGGAYGYTF.

This chain connects TRBV9 to TRBJ1-4; D ambiguous. Trimming pared 4 bases from V and 0 bases from J, leaving 10 bases between. The germline V gene encodes CDR1 SGDLS and CDR2 YYNGEE. The CDR3 length is 15 residues. The CDR3 region is CASSPSLATNEKLFF. CDR3 in DNA: TGTGCCAGCAGCCCGAGCCTTGCAACTAATGAAAAACTGTTTTTT.

The gene calls are TRBV5-1 and TRBJ1-6, with 7 bases identical to TRBD1. CDR1 SGHRS and CDR2 YFSETQ come from the germline V gene. This CDR3 is 14 amino acids long. J lost 7 bases, V lost 5 bases, and 6 bases had no gene match. The CDR3 is CASSLTTGNSPLHF. DNA of the CDR3: TGCGCCAGCAGTTTAACGACAGGGAATTCACCCCTCCACTTT.

The V and J genes are TRBV5-1 and TRBJ1-1; the match to TRBD1 covers 10 bases. Germline CDR1 SGHRS, CDR2 YFSETQ. Trimming removed 3 bases from V and 0 bases from J; junction bases left unmatched: 5. This CDR3 is built from 16 residues. CDR3 in amino acids: CASSSGQGNMNTEAFF. DNA for the CDR3: TGCGCCAGCAGCTCGGGACAGGGGAATATGAACACTGAAGCTTTCTTT.

Only one count was recorded for this clone. V is TRBV6-1 and J is TRBJ1-1, with a tentative D call TRBD1 (5 bases). The CDR3 consists of 15 residues. Trimming cost V 0 bases and J 1 base, with 9 bases left between them. CDR1 and CDR2 (germline): MNHNS, SASEGT. The CDR3 coding sequence is TGTGCCAGCAGTGAAGCCCTGGGGCGGAACACTGAAGCTTTCTTT. It codes for CASSEALGRNTEAFF.

The chain links TRBV6-5 to TRBJ1-1, with D possibly TRBD1 on 6 matching bases. V shed 8 bases and J shed 5 bases, with 12 bases lying between them. Germline V gene sequence: CDR1 MNHEY, CDR2 SVGAGI. The CDR3 runs to 12 residues. The CDR3 spells CASWGGATEAFF. CDR3 nucleotide sequence: TGTGCCAGCTGGGGGGGGGCAACTGAAGCTTTCTTT.

CDR3 nucleotide sequence: TGTGCCAGCAGTGAAGGCCGGCAGGCGCTGCAGTACTTC. Protein sequence: CASSEGRQALQYF. The V call is TRBV6-1, the J call TRBJ2-7; D unresolved. The CDR3 length is 13 residues. The ends were cut back, 1 base at V and 9 bases at J, with 13 bases in the middle. Germline assignment: CDR1 MNHNS and CDR2 SASEGT.

V is TRBV2 and J is TRBJ2-1; TRBD2 matches 12 bases. Germline CDR1 reads SNHLY; CDR2 reads FYNNEI. The CDR3 spans 15 residues. The J segment lost 12 bases and the V segment lost 4 bases, leaving 10 bases of the junction unmatched. The CDR3 sequence is CASSVGTSGGPGQFF. In DNA, the CDR3 is TGTGCCAGCAGTGTAGGTACTAGCGGGGGGCCAGGGCAGTTCTTC.

At least ten counts were recorded for this clone. DNA of the CDR3: TGTGCTAGTGGTGCCGGACAGGGGGCTAAGCCCCAGCATTTT. It specifies CASGAGQGAKPQHF. This chain links TRBV12-5 with TRBJ1-5; 11 nucleotides match TRBD1. The CDR3 has 14 amino acids. Germline CDR1 is LGHNT and CDR2 is FRNRAP. V lost 5 bases and J lost 8; bases outside the gene matches: 5.

A single count supports this clone. This chain links TRBV28 with TRBJ2-5; TRBD1 matches at 7 bases. The CDR3 is 13 amino acids. Germline loops: CDR1 MDHEN, CDR2 SYDVKM. The junction had 7 bases not matched to a gene; V was cut back by 11 bases and J by 1 base. The CDR3 coding sequence is TGTGCCGGGGCAGGGGGTGGCCAAGAGACCCAGTACTTC. Residues: CAGAGGGQETQYF.

This chain uses TRBV2 with TRBJ1-6; the D gene is possibly TRBD1 (5 bases). CDR3 length: 15 amino acids. Per the germline V gene, CDR1 is SNHLY and CDR2 is FYNNEI. Trimming pared 7 bases from V and 5 bases from J, leaving 15 bases between. The chain's CDR3 is CASTFGQGDNSPLHF. DNA for the CDR3: TGTGCCAGCACTTTCGGGCAGGGTGATAATTCACCCCTCCACTTT.

The CDR3 spells CASSPGLFGGITEAFF. The DNA for the CDR3 is TGTGCCAGCAGCCCCGGACTCTTCGGGGGGATCACTGAAGCTTTCTTT. The chain carries TRBV5-4 and TRBJ1-1; D perhaps matches TRBD1 (5 bases). V was clipped by 4 bases and J by 4 bases, with 20 bases between them. The CDR3 extends over 16 amino acids. Germline V gene sequence: CDR1 SGHNT, CDR2 YYREEE (reference sequence).

The J gene is TRBJ2-3, the V gene TRBV10-3; possible D gene TRBD2, 6 bases. The CDR3 extends over 14 amino acids. Germline V gene lookup returns CDR1 ENHRY and CDR2 SYGVKD. Trimming left V 8 bases short and J 1 base short, with 13 bases between. The CDR3: CAISSGGGTDTQYF. The CDR3 DNA sequence: TGTGCCATCTCGTCTGGAGGGGGCACAGATACGCAGTATTTT.

This clone was counted once. At the DNA level, this CDR3 is encoded by other sequences in the same sample as well. This chain joins TRBV29-1 and TRBJ1-2; 9 bases are shared with TRBD1. The V gene's germline CDR1 is SQVTM and CDR2 ANQGSEA. The CDR3 has 13 residues. V lost 2 bases, J lost 4 bases, and 2 bases stayed unmatched. The CDR3 bases are TGCAGCGTTGAATCGACAGGGGGCTATGGCTACACCTTC. Translated: CSVESTGGYGYTF.

J is TRBJ2-1 and V is TRBV6-6; unclear D gene. Germline values: CDR1 MNHNY, CDR2 SVGAGI (reference sequence). The ends were cut back, 5 bases at V and 6 bases at J, with 14 bases in the middle. This CDR3 spans 14 amino acids. The CDR3 is CASSPDLASNEQFF. The CDR3 DNA reads TGTGCCAGCAGTCCCGATTTAGCCTCCAATGAGCAGTTCTTC.

This chain links TRBV19 with TRBJ1-2; a possible D gene is TRBD1 (5 bases). CDR1 is LNHDA, CDR2 SQIVND, per germline (reference sequence). This CDR3 has 15 residues. V lost 7 bases and J 4 bases, leaving 19 bases between the germline ends. The CDR3 region has the DNA TGTGCCAGTACCCCGGGGGAAGGGACTGCCTATGGCTACACCTTC. Its protein is CASTPGEGTAYGYTF. Using reference TRBV19 and TRBJ1-2 for the parts outside the CDR3, the full variable domain is DGGITQSPKYLFRKEGQNVTLSCEQNLNHDAMYWYRQDPGQGLRLIYYSQIVNDFQKGDIAEGYSVSREKKESFPLTVTSAQKNPTAFYLCASTPGEGTAYGYTFGSGTRLTVV.

This sequence joins TRBV11-2 and TRBJ1-4; D remains unclear. V was clipped by 1 base and J by 6 bases, with 9 bases between them. The CDR3 consists of 14 residues. Germline lookup yields CDR1 SGHAT and CDR2 FQNNGV. The DNA for the CDR3 is TGTGCCAGCAGCTTAGTTTGGGCTGATGAAAAACTGTTTTTT. As protein: CASSLVWADEKLFF.

The chain recombines TRBV14 with TRBJ1-4; 7 positions agree with TRBD1. Losses at the gene ends were 3 bases for V and 2 bases for J; bases not matched to a gene: 0. The CDR3 covers 14 residues. CDR1 is SGHDN and CDR2 is FVKESK in the germline V gene. CDR3 coding DNA: TGTGCCAGCAGCCAGGACAGGACTAATGAAAAACTGTTTTTT. Protein: CASSQDRTNEKLFF.

Concerning this clone: The identical CDR3 is also encoded by other nucleotide sequences in the sample. This sequence joins TRBV6-6 and TRBJ1-2; 8 bases line up with TRBD1. This CDR3 comprises 13 residues. CDR1 and CDR2 (germline): MNHNY, SVGAGI (reference sequence). With 5 bases clipped from V and 8 bases from J, the junction kept 7 bases outside the gene matches. CDR3 sequence: CASSTTGGGGYTF. The CDR3 nucleotides are TGTGCCAGCAGTACCACAGGGGGAGGAGGCTACACCTTC.

This chain's CDR3 is CASSQAGTGAGANVLTF. The CDR3 DNA reads as TGCGCCAGCAGCCAAGCGGGGACAGGGGCTGGGGCCAACGTCCTGACTTTC. The chain has TRBV4-1 and TRBJ2-6; 10 nucleotides match TRBD1. The CDR3 loop spans 17 amino acids. CDR1 is MGHRA and CDR2 is YSYEKL in the germline V gene. The V segment lost 1 base and the J segment 2 bases; nucleotides outside the gene matches: 2.

The chain links TRBV11-1 to TRBJ2-3; 7 bases align to TRBD2. CDR3 length equals 16 residues. The V and J ends lost 3 bases and 2 bases, in that order; junction bases with no gene match: 8. Germline lookup yields CDR1 SGHAT and CDR2 FQDESV (reference sequence). The CDR3 region has the DNA TGTGCCAGCAGCTTCCCATTAGCGGGCTTCACAGATACGCAGTATTTT. Its protein product is CASSFPLAGFTDTQYF.

The chain combines TRBV5-1 with TRBJ2-2; possible D gene TRBD1, 6 bases. Germline V gene sequence: CDR1 SGHRS, CDR2 YFSETQ. The CDR3 has 17 amino acids. V was clipped by 0 bases and J by 7 bases, with 19 bases between them. In nucleotides, the CDR3 is TGCGCCAGCAGCTTGGATGGGGGCGTCTTGGGTAGCGGGGAGCTGTTTTTT. Translation: CASSLDGGVLGSGELFF.